This TCR beta chain was retrieved from a study of identical twins. This clonotype was observed at least ten times. Each CDR3 protein gets one entry after TCRdb re-called the 5' RACE reads with MiXCR. Found here are 1.5 million to 2 million distinct CDR3 sequences, roughly 35% of them singletons; the top ten hold about 0.25%. Trimming removed 5 bases at V and 3 bases at J, with 5 bases between. CDR3 size: 11 residues. From germline, CDR1 is DFQATT and CDR2 SNEGSKA (reference sequence). The chain uses TRBV20-1 and TRBJ2-1; no reliable D call. Material for sequencing was cord blood. The sequence derives from a newborn girl in good health. The DNA of the CDR3 is TGCAGTGCTCCCGACTACAATGAGCAGTTCTTC. This codes for CSAPDYNEQFF.